The rows below give T cell receptor beta chains drawn from one sample of a study of blood T cell repertoires in COVID-19. The method was immunoSEQ multiplex PCR; TCRdb's version includes in-frame clones alone and lacks a portion of them. The sample records 250,000 to 350,000 clones, 86% being singletons. Source material: peripheral blood. These receptors all stem from a woman in her sixties or seventies with COVID-19, enrolled during active disease. Both conserved end residues are part of each CDR3. Fields, in order: J gene, D gene, V gene, clone size, CDR3 DNA, CDR3 protein. D genes are given only for firm matches. Only part of the rows carry a size: once, few, many, or a class if the clone is expanded.

J: TRBJ2-7
D: TRBD2
V: TRBV11-2
size: NA
DNA: TGTGCCAGCAGCCCATTAGGGACTAGAGGGGCCTACGAGCAGTACTTC
CDR3: CASSPLGTRGAYEQYF

J: TRBJ1-2
D: TRBD1
V: TRBV7-2
size: NA
DNA: TGTGCCAGCAGTCGACAGGGTGCGGGCTATGGCTACACCTTC
CDR3: CASSRQGAGYGYTF

J: TRBJ1-5
D: TRBD1
V: TRBV2
size: NA
DNA: TGTGCCAGCAGCGGACAGGGAGGCCAGCCCCAGCATTTT
CDR3: CASSGQGGQPQHF

J: TRBJ1-1
D: NA
V: TRBV6-5
size: NA
DNA: TGTGCCAGCAGGATAGGAGGTGAGGCTTTCTTT
CDR3: CASRIGGEAFF

J: TRBJ1-2
D: NA
V: TRBV3-1/TRBV3-2
size: NA
DNA: TGTGCCAGCAGCCAAGATTGGAGGACGGACTGCTACACCTTC
CDR3: CASSQDWRTDCYTF

J: TRBJ2-3
D: TRBD2
V: TRBV2
size: NA
DNA: TGTGCCAGCAGTTTCAGCGGGGGGACAGATACGCAGTATTTT
CDR3: CASSFSGGTDTQYF

J: TRBJ1-1
D: NA
V: TRBV27
size: few
DNA: TGTGCCAGCAGTTTAGGGCAGACGAACACTGAAGCTTTCTTT
CDR3: CASSLGQTNTEAFF

J: TRBJ2-1
D: TRBD2
V: TRBV19
size: NA
DNA: TGTGCCAGTAGTTCCTTAGCGGGGGGCTCCAATGAGCAGTTCTTC
CDR3: CASSSLAGGSNEQFF

J: TRBJ2-6
D: NA
V: TRBV7-3
size: once
DNA: TGTGCCAGCAGCCGCACCACCGCGGGGGCCAACGTCCTGACTTTC
CDR3: CASSRTTAGANVLTF

J: TRBJ1-1
D: NA
V: TRBV6-6
size: NA
DNA: TGTGCCAGCAGTCCCCCGGGAGTAGGGAACACTGAAGCTTTCTTT
CDR3: CASSPPGVGNTEAFF

J: TRBJ1-4
D: TRBD1
V: TRBV9
size: NA
DNA: TGTGCCAGCAGCGTAGCTTATACAGGGGGCGTGATCCTGTTTTTT
CDR3: CASSVAYTGGVILFF

J: TRBJ2-7
D: TRBD2
V: TRBV10-3
size: NA
DNA: TGTGCCATCAGCTTGGGACTAGCGGGGGGCGAGCAGTACTTC
CDR3: CAISLGLAGGEQYF

J: TRBJ2-7
D: NA
V: TRBV27
size: few
DNA: TGTGCCAGCAGTTTAGCGGGACGACCATACGAGCAGTACTTC
CDR3: CASSLAGRPYEQYF

J: TRBJ1-3
D: NA
V: TRBV19
size: NA
DNA: TGTGCCAGTAGTGTGAGCTCTGGAAACACCATATATTTT
CDR3: CASSVSSGNTIYF

J: TRBJ1-3
D: NA
V: TRBV19
size: NA
DNA: TGTGCCAGTAGCTCCGGGACGGGAGGCTCTGGAAACACCATATATTTT
CDR3: CASSSGTGGSGNTIYF

J: TRBJ2-7
D: TRBD1
V: TRBV27
size: NA
DNA: TGTGCCAGCAGTTCACCGACAGGGGGGGTCTACGAGCAGTACTTC
CDR3: CASSSPTGGVYEQYF

J: TRBJ2-3
D: TRBD2
V: TRBV11-2
size: NA
DNA: TGTGCCAGCAGCTTACATAGCGGGGGAGGTGAAGATACGCAGTATTTT
CDR3: CASSLHSGGGEDTQYF

J: TRBJ2-7
D: NA
V: TRBV6-5
size: NA
DNA: TGTGCCAGTTCTCGACTAGTCCCCTTTACCGAGCAGTACTTC
CDR3: CASSRLVPFTEQYF

J: TRBJ2-1
D: NA
V: TRBV6-5
size: NA
DNA: TGTGCCAGCAGTTTCGGACGGGAGAATGAGCAGTTCTTC
CDR3: CASSFGRENEQFF

J: TRBJ1-1
D: TRBD1
V: TRBV5-1
size: NA
DNA: TGCGCCAGCAGCTCCACAGGGGATTGGACCACTGAAGCTTTCTTT
CDR3: CASSSTGDWTTEAFF

J: TRBJ2-3
D: NA
V: TRBV12-3/TRBV12-4
size: NA
DNA: TGTGCCAGCAGCTCGGGTACCAGGGCGCAGTATTTT
CDR3: CASSSGTRAQYF

J: TRBJ1-2
D: NA
V: TRBV12-3/TRBV12-4
size: NA
DNA: TGTGCCAGCAGTTTACAGGCAGGGTATGGCTACACCTTC
CDR3: CASSLQAGYGYTF

J: TRBJ1-1
D: NA
V: TRBV28
size: NA
DNA: TGTGCCAGCAGCTCCCCCCCAGCAGGGCGGTGGAACACTGAAGCTTTCTTT
CDR3: CASSSPPAGRWNTEAFF

J: TRBJ2-1
D: NA
V: TRBV7-6
size: NA
DNA: TGTGCCAGCAGCTTGACAGGCGGAACCTACAATGAGCAGTTCTTC
CDR3: CASSLTGGTYNEQFF

J: TRBJ1-1
D: NA
V: TRBV11-2
size: NA
DNA: TGTGCCAGCAGCGTCGGCGGGAACACTGAAGCTTTCTTT
CDR3: CASSVGGNTEAFF

J: TRBJ2-7
D: NA
V: TRBV5-4
size: NA
DNA: TGTGCCAGCAGCGGAGGGGCTTACGAGCAGTACTTC
CDR3: CASSGGAYEQYF

J: TRBJ2-1
D: TRBD2
V: TRBV5-1
size: few
DNA: TGCGCCAGCAGCTTGGGGCGACTAGCGGGGGGCCTAGAGCAGTTCTTC
CDR3: CASSLGRLAGGLEQFF

J: TRBJ2-3
D: TRBD2
V: TRBV7-9
size: NA
DNA: TGTGCCAGCAGCCGGGGAAGCGGGGGTGGAGATACGCAGTATTTT
CDR3: CASSRGSGGGDTQYF

J: TRBJ1-5
D: TRBD1
V: TRBV2
size: NA
DNA: TGTGCCAGCACAGACAGGGGGCCCGGTCAGCCCCAGCATTTT
CDR3: CASTDRGPGQPQHF

J: TRBJ1-2
D: NA
V: TRBV28
size: NA
DNA: TGTGCCAGCAGTTTGGATCCAGGGAAAGGCTACACCTTC
CDR3: CASSLDPGKGYTF

J: TRBJ2-3
D: TRBD2
V: TRBV18
size: NA
DNA: TGTGCCAGCTCACCCCTGACTCTAGCGGGGGACCTTCAGAGCACAGATACGCAGTATTTT
CDR3: CASSPLTLAGDLQSTDTQYF

J: TRBJ1-2
D: NA
V: TRBV14
size: NA
DNA: TGTGCCAGCAGCCAAGGGGGCAACTATGGCTACACCTTC
CDR3: CASSQGGNYGYTF

J: TRBJ1-3
D: TRBD1
V: TRBV5-6
size: NA
DNA: TGTGCCAGCAGCTTGGACAGGGGTTCTGGAAACACCATATATTTT
CDR3: CASSLDRGSGNTIYF

J: TRBJ1-4
D: TRBD1
V: TRBV5-6
size: NA
DNA: TGTGCCAGCAGTTCGACAGGGGGTCAGAATGAAAAACTGTTTTTT
CDR3: CASSSTGGQNEKLFF

J: TRBJ1-2
D: TRBD1
V: TRBV7-9
size: NA
DNA: TGTGCCAGCAGCGCGACAGGGGGCTCTGGCTACACCTTC
CDR3: CASSATGGSGYTF

J: TRBJ2-3
D: NA
V: TRBV3-1/TRBV3-2
size: NA
DNA: TGTGCCAGCTTTTCCTCCGAGACATGCACAGATACGCAGTATTTT
CDR3: CASFSSETCTDTQYF

J: TRBJ1-4
D: NA
V: TRBV24-1
size: NA
DNA: TGTGCCACCAGTGAAGGGAGGGTGAATGAAAAACTGTTTTTT
CDR3: CATSEGRVNEKLFF

J: TRBJ1-2
D: TRBD1
V: TRBV28
size: NA
DNA: TGTGCCAGCAATGGACAGGGGGAGTACTATGGCTACACCTTC
CDR3: CASNGQGEYYGYTF

J: TRBJ1-2
D: NA
V: TRBV7-8
size: NA
DNA: TGTGCCAGCAGTCATGACAGTCTGAGTGGCTACACCTTC
CDR3: CASSHDSLSGYTF

J: TRBJ2-7
D: NA
V: TRBV5-1
size: NA
DNA: TGCGCCAGCAGCTTGGCCCTGAGCAACGAGCAGTACTTC
CDR3: CASSLALSNEQYF

J: TRBJ2-7
D: NA
V: TRBV15
size: NA
DNA: TGTGCCACCAGCAGAGATCTGCCTGATATGACAGGTGAGGACGAGCAGTACTTC
CDR3: CATSRDLPDMTGEDEQYF

J: TRBJ1-1
D: TRBD1
V: TRBV28
size: NA
DNA: TGTGCCAGCAGTTTTAGGACAGGGGGGAACACTGAAGCTTTCTTT
CDR3: CASSFRTGGNTEAFF

J: TRBJ2-7
D: TRBD1
V: TRBV5-1
size: medium-sized
DNA: TGCGCCAGCAGGCTCGGGACAGGGGGCCACGAGCAGTACTTC
CDR3: CASRLGTGGHEQYF

J: TRBJ2-6
D: NA
V: TRBV6-5
size: NA
DNA: TGTGCCAGCAGTTACTCGGAGGACTCTGGGGCCAACGTCCTGACTTTC
CDR3: CASSYSEDSGANVLTF

J: TRBJ2-5
D: TRBD1
V: TRBV10-3
size: NA
DNA: TGTGCCATCAGGACAGGGGAGACCCAGTACTTC
CDR3: CAIRTGETQYF

J: TRBJ1-4
D: NA
V: TRBV7-2
size: NA
DNA: TGTGCCAGCAGCCGGGTCGTACAGGGTAATGAAAAACTGTTTTTT
CDR3: CASSRVVQGNEKLFF

J: TRBJ1-2
D: NA
V: TRBV10-1
size: few
DNA: TGCGCCAGTACGCGACAGGTAGCTAACTATGGCTACACCTTC
CDR3: CASTRQVANYGYTF

J: TRBJ2-1
D: TRBD2
V: TRBV7-2
size: NA
DNA: TGTGCCAGCAGCTTAGTAAGCGGGGGGGCATTGAATGAGCAGTTCTTC
CDR3: CASSLVSGGALNEQFF

J: TRBJ2-3
D: TRBD2
V: TRBV5-1
size: NA
DNA: TGCGCCAGCAGCTTGGGTCTAGCGGCTGCAGATACGCAGTATTTT
CDR3: CASSLGLAAADTQYF

J: TRBJ2-3
D: NA
V: TRBV24-1
size: NA
DNA: TGTGCCACCAGTGATTTGAAAGCACCCCGCACAGATACGCAGTATTTT
CDR3: CATSDLKAPRTDTQYF

J: TRBJ1-5
D: NA
V: TRBV4-1
size: few
DNA: TGCGCCAGCAGCCAAGCACCCCTAAGCAATCAGCCCCAGCATTTT
CDR3: CASSQAPLSNQPQHF